The following is a TCR beta chain sequence with its context. In its sample, this clonotype was seen a few times. Its antigen is currently not known. Its ends do not fully match the called genes, so a read error is possible. The sample belongs to a study of T-cell memory formation after mild COVID-19 (dated by TCRdb to the early 2020s). With regard to the full study: TCR sequence clusters from the two donors were largely donor specific. In a couple of donors, T-cell clones that expanded and contracted after mild COVID-19 were tracked by sequencing TCRalpha and TCRbeta repertoires over time. Two young, previously healthy adult volunteers made up the cohort, one male and one female. Summary of the overall study and its limitations: Contracting CD4+ clones were found mainly in CM and EM memory subsets, while CD8+ clones were enriched in EMRA. Some responding clones were detected in pre-infection memory, suggesting pre-existing cross-reactive memory T cells joined the SARS-CoV-2 response. Whether the second-wave clones peaking on day 37 were SARS-CoV-2 specific was not confirmed. The study covered only a couple of mild cases, and larger cohorts including severe cases with pre-infection samples were considered necessary. Clones contracting from day 15 to 85 had balanced CD4/CD8 phenotypes, while a second wave expanding from day 15 to 37 was biased towards CD4+.

Ficoll-Paque density gradient centrifugation was the method used to isolate PBMCs. Sequencing instrument: Illumina NovaSeq 6000. TCRalpha and TCRbeta cDNA libraries were built by 5'RACE with constant-segment primers, adding sample barcodes and unique molecular identifiers. Trizol reagent was used to extract RNA from every sample. Amplification of the libraries took two PCR steps, and the second step added a second sample barcode plus Illumina TruSeq adapters. The libraries were sequenced on an Illumina NovaSeq using 2 x 150 bp paired-end reads. The original pipeline was this. The reads were demultiplexed and collapsed into UMI-guided consensus sequences using migec v1.2.7. Using mixcr v2.1.11, UMI consensuses were aligned to TRA and TRB V and J templates and then assembled into clonotypes. Expanded or contracted clonotypes were those called significant by both edgeR and NoisET, with noise models trained on biological replicates. For edgeR calls, the cutoffs were a false discovery rate-adjusted p below 0.01 and a log2 fold-change threshold of 1. As an exploratory analysis of dynamics, max-normalized trajectories of the 1000 most abundant clonotypes were examined by PCA with hierarchical clustering. Separately sequenced CD4+ and CD8+ repertoires were used to assign the CD4 or CD8 phenotype of responding clones. In-frame beta chains were kept once TCRdb had trimmed the public reads at Q25 with fastp and called clones with MiXCR. CDR3 protein duplicates are merged, each entry listing the most common genes and DNA. None of the V and J calls come from the authors' own analysis; TCRdb made them. Across this sample there are about half a million distinct CDR3 sequences, with 18% seen only once. The ten largest make up 9% to 15% of the sample.

The CDR3 starts with the cysteine, ends with the phenylalanine, and has 12 residues. Only the CDR3 DNA stays, 36 bases, in frame from base 1. CDR1 and CDR2 are drawn from the germline V gene (reference sequence): MNHNY, SVGAGI. The TCR was taken from an adult woman who had mild COVID-19 (a few samples of this study predate the infection). The sample titles of this study are shuffled in the database, so cell type and time point are left out; the donor was told from shared clones. The sample taken for sequencing was PBMCs or a T cell subset sorted from them (not recorded which). Here the chain combines TRBV6-6 and TRBJ2-1; the D gene identity is not certain. The encoded CDR3 is CASSPGLAEEFF. The nucleotides are TGTGCCAGCAGCCCGGGCCTCGCTGAGGAGTTCTTC.